This T cell receptor beta chain was captured by sequencing in a study of memory CD4+ T cells and cytomegalovirus serostatus. Study-level findings and limits: Of 150 to 200 reported CMV TCRbeta sequences, just over 65 were found in memory CD4+ repertoires.

TCRdb's table, derived via immunoSEQ multiplex PCR, lists solely in-frame clones and lacks some. The data contain around 54,000 clones, 70% to 85% of them singletons. With regard to this clone: Its antigen is undetermined.

The sort gate was single viable CD3+CD4+CD8-CD45RO+ cells for memory CD4+ T cells. CMV serostatus came from serum IgG against pp150, pp28, p38, p52. The V gene's germline CDR1 is SQVTM and CDR2 ANQGSEA. V shed 6 bases and J 1 base; nucleotides not matched to a gene: 4. The CDR3 is made up of 14 amino acids. The gene calls are TRBV29-1 and TRBJ2-2; 8 nucleotides line up with TRBD2. The sample consisted of memory CD4+ T cells from blood. The source is an adult in good health and CMV-seropositive. The CDR3 DNA reads as TGCAGCGTGTCTAGCGGGCAGAACACCGGGGAGCTGTTTTTT. This translates into CSVSSGQNTGELFF.